Below are 18 T cell receptor beta chains sequenced from a single sample in a study of cytomegalovirus exposure and HLA in healthy donors. The primer mix had 60 Vbeta and 13 Jbeta primers. The assay was immunoSEQ multiplex PCR, and TCRdb's table has in-frame clones only and misses some. This sample's table has around 140,000 clones. Sequencing was done on a sample of PBMCs. The receptor source for this set is a woman in her thirties or forties in good health and CMV-seropositive.

The chain links TRBV7-8 to TRBJ1-5; D is ambiguous. In germline, CDR1 is SGHVS, CDR2 FQNEAQ. The CDR3 consists of 16 residues. The V gene lost 1 base and the J gene lost 6 bases, with 16 bases spanning the gap. As DNA, the CDR3 is TGTGCCAGCAGCTTAGTTGGCGGGGAGGTTGGTCAGCCCCAGCATTTT. It encodes CASSLVGGEVGQPQHF.

This sequence joins TRBV28 and TRBJ1-4; D ambiguous. Germline assignment: CDR1 MDHEN and CDR2 SYDVKM. This CDR3 is built from 15 residues. Trimming left V 6 bases short and J 0 bases short, with 11 bases between. The chain's CDR3 is CASRTLAATNEKLFF. CDR3 in DNA: TGTGCCAGCAGGACTTTAGCTGCAACTAATGAAAAACTGTTTTTT.

This chain links TRBV20-1 with TRBJ2-7; no clear D gene. V was shortened by 3 bases and J by 3 bases, with 3 bases between the two germline ends. This CDR3 is 10 amino acids long. Looked up from germline, CDR1 is DFQATT and CDR2 is SNEGSKA (reference sequence). The CDR3 region is CSASNYEQYF. The CDR3 nucleotides are TGCAGTGCTAGCAACTACGAGCAGTACTTC.

The V gene is TRBV5-1, the J gene TRBJ2-1; TRBD2 matches at 11 bases. V was pared by 3 bases and J by 4 bases, with 6 bases of the junction left unmatched. This CDR3 has 16 residues. Germline lookup yields CDR1 SGHRS and CDR2 YFSETQ. The CDR3 coding sequence is TGCGCCAGCAGCTATGTAGCGGGAGGGCTATACAATGAGCAGTTCTTC. It codes for CASSYVAGGLYNEQFF.

Worth noting for this clone: Germline and junction disagree at one end, which may indicate a read error. V is TRBV28 and J is TRBJ2-7, with 7 bases identical to TRBD2. Germline lookup yields CDR1 MDHEN and CDR2 SYDVKM. The CDR3 is 14 residues long. The DNA of the CDR3 is TGTGCCGGCAGTCCCTTAGGGCGGGAGTACGAGCAGTACTTC. Its translation: CAGSPLGREYEQYF.

V usage is TRBV10-3 and J usage is TRBJ1-1, with unresolved D. Trimming took 5 bases from V and 6 from J, leaving 7 bases between them. The germline V gene has CDR1 ENHRY and CDR2 SYGVKD. The CDR3 contains 11 residues. The CDR3 region is CAISRDAEAFF. The CDR3 DNA is TGTGCCATCAGTCGGGATGCTGAAGCTTTCTTT.

The chain couples TRBV9 to TRBJ1-1; D is possibly TRBD1 (5 bases). V shed 3 bases and J shed 1 base, with 10 bases lying between them. Germline assignment: CDR1 SGDLS and CDR2 YYNGEE. This CDR3 spans 14 amino acids. CDR3 bases: TGTGCCAGCAGCGCTAGGCAGGGGAACACTGAAGCTTTCTTT. As protein: CASSARQGNTEAFF.

This chain joins TRBV5-1 and TRBJ1-4; 7 bases agree with TRBD1. The CDR3 runs to 14 residues. Germline CDR1 reads SGHRS; CDR2 reads YFSETQ. Trimming removed 0 bases from V and 11 bases from J; junction bases left unmatched: 7. In DNA form, the CDR3 reads TGCGCCAGCAGCTTGGTGGGACAGCCAGAGAAACTGTTTTTT. It codes for CASSLVGQPEKLFF.

For this clone: A read error may account for a junction end that differs from germline. The rearrangement links TRBV7-7 to TRBJ2-7; no definite D call. Germline V gene sequence: CDR1 SSHAT, CDR2 FNYEAQ (reference sequence). CDR3 length: 13 residues. The CDR3 nucleotides are TGTGCTAGCAGCCTGAGCCCCTCCTACGAGCAGTACTTC. Protein: CASSLSPSYEQYF.

The chain has TRBV7-2 and TRBJ1-2; 7 nucleotides line up with TRBD1. The germline gives CDR1 SGHTA, CDR2 FQGNSA. There are 14 residues in the CDR3. V lost 5 bases and J lost 5; bases outside the gene matches: 8. The CDR3, as DNA: TGTGCCAGCAGCCCGGACAGGACGGGGTATGGCTACACCTTC. Protein sequence: CASSPDRTGYGYTF. The full variable domain, in which reference TRBV7-2 and TRBJ1-2 provide the parts outside the CDR3, is GAGVSQSPSNKVTEKGKDVELRCDPISGHTALYWYRQSLGQGLEFLIYFQGNSAPDKSGLPSDRFSAERTGGSVSTLTIQRTQQEDSAVYLCASSPDRTGYGYTFGSGTRLTVV.

V usage is TRBV6-5 and J usage is TRBJ1-5; no definite D call. Trimming removed 0 bases at V and 3 bases at J, with 9 bases between. The CDR3 consists of 15 residues. CDR1 MNHEY and CDR2 SVGAGI come from the germline V gene. The CDR3 DNA sequence: TGTGCCAGCAGTTACTCCAGAGGAGACAATCAGCCCCAGCATTTT. It translates to CASSYSRGDNQPQHF.

The V gene is TRBV9, the J gene TRBJ2-1; D possibly corresponds to TRBD2 (6 bases). Germline lookup yields CDR1 SGDLS and CDR2 YYNGEE. There are 15 residues in the CDR3. V was shortened by 3 bases and J by 4 bases, with 14 bases between the two germline ends. The CDR3 is CASSAGGRDYNEQFF. DNA of the CDR3: TGTGCCAGCAGCGCCGGTGGGCGGGATTACAATGAGCAGTTCTTC.

The chain joins TRBV7-8 to TRBJ1-1; 8 positions match TRBD1. The CDR3 is 15 amino acids. Germline assignment: CDR1 SGHVS and CDR2 FQNEAQ. After removal of 5 bases from V and 3 bases from J, the junction contained 8 bases not matched to a gene. The CDR3 sequence: CASSERQGTDTEAFF. The CDR3 DNA sequence: TGTGCCAGCAGCGAAAGACAGGGGACGGACACTGAAGCTTTCTTT.

The chain employs TRBV10-3 and TRBJ2-1; 13 bases are a match to TRBD2. The CDR3 sequence is 13 residues long. V shed 9 bases and J 8 bases; nucleotides not matched to a gene: 4. Germline V gene sequence: CDR1 ENHRY, CDR2 SYGVKD. The CDR3 sequence: CAMGTSGIDEQFF. CDR3 DNA sequence: TGTGCCATGGGGACTAGCGGGATTGATGAGCAGTTCTTC.

The V gene is TRBV14, the J gene TRBJ2-1; 8 nucleotides align to TRBD2. CDR3 length: 15 amino acids. The germline CDR1 and CDR2 sequences are SGHDN and FVKESK. V gave up 4 bases and J gave up 7 bases; unmatched junction bases: 9. The DNA of the CDR3 is TGTGCCAGCAGCCCCACGGGAGGGAGTATGAATGAGCAGTTCTTC. Protein sequence: CASSPTGGSMNEQFF.

In DNA, the CDR3 is TGTGCCAGCAGCGCGAGGGACTTCGCTGGAAACACCATATATTTT. It yields the protein CASSARDFAGNTIYF. The chain has TRBV9 and TRBJ1-3; weak D call: TRBD1 (5 bases). CDR3 size: 15 residues. Per germline, CDR1 SGDLS and CDR2 YYNGEE. V was shortened by 3 bases and J by 2 bases, with 12 bases between the two germline ends.

The chain links TRBV11-2 to TRBJ2-1; 14 bases are shared with TRBD2. Trimming took 5 bases from V and 7 from J; bases not matched to a gene: 4. Looked up from germline, CDR1 is SGHAT and CDR2 is FQNNGV. This CDR3 has 15 amino acids. The CDR3: CASSPGLAGGNEQFF. CDR3 DNA sequence: TGTGCCAGCAGCCCCGGACTAGCGGGAGGAAATGAGCAGTTCTTC.

The chain employs TRBV19 and TRBJ2-5, with 9 bases fitting TRBD2. In germline, CDR1 is LNHDA, CDR2 SQIVND (reference sequence). V gave up 6 bases and J gave up 2 bases; unmatched junction bases: 4. The CDR3 has 14 amino acids. In DNA, the CDR3 is TGTGCCAGTAGCCCGACTAGCGGACAAGAGACCCAGTACTTC. Residues: CASSPTSGQETQYF.